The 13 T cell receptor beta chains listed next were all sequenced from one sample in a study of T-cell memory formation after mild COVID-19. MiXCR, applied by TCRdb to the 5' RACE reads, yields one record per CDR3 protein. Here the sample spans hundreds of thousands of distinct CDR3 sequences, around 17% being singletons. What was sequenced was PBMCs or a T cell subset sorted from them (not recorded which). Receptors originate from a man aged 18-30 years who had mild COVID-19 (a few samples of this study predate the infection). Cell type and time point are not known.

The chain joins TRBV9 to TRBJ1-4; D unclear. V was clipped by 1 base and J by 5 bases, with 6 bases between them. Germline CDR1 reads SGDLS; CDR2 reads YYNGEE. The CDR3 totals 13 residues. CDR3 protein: CASSVSPNEKLFF. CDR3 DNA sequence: TGTGCCAGCAGCGTATCTCCAAATGAAAAACTGTTTTTT.

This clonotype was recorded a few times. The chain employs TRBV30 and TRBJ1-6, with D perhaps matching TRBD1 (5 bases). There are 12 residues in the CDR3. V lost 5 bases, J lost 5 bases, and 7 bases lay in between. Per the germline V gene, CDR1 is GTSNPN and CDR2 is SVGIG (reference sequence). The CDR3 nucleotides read TGTGCCTGGGGGACGGATAATTCACCCCTCCACTTT. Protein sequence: CAWGTDNSPLHF.

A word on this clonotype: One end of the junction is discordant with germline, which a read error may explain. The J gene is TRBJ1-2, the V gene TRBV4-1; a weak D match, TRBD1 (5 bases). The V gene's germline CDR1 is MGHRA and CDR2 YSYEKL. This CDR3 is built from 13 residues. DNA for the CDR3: TGCGCCAGCAGCAAAGACAGATACTATGGCTACACCTTC. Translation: CASSKDRYYGYTF.

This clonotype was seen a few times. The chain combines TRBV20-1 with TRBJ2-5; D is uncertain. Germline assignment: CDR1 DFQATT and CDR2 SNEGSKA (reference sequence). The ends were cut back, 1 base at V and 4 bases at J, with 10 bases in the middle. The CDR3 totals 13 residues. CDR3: CSARAGRRETQYF. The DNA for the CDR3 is TGCAGTGCTAGAGCGGGTAGACGAGAGACCCAGTACTTC.

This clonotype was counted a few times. CDR3 sequence (DNA): TGCGCCAGCAGCTTATGGGGCCCGAACACCGGGGAGCTGTTTTTT. This sequence encodes CASSLWGPNTGELFF. The chain recombines TRBV5-1 with TRBJ2-2; TRBD1 is a possible D gene (5 bases). The V gene lost 2 bases and the J gene lost 0 bases, with 8 bases spanning the gap. There are 15 residues in the CDR3. Per the germline V gene, CDR1 is SGHRS and CDR2 is YFSETQ.

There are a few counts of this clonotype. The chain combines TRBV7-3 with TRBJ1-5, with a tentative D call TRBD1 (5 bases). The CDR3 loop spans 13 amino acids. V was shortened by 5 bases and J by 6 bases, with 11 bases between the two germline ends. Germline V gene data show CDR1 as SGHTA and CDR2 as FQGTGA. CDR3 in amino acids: CASSRQSGQPQHF. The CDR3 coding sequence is TGTGCCAGCAGCCGACAGTCGGGTCAGCCCCAGCATTTT.

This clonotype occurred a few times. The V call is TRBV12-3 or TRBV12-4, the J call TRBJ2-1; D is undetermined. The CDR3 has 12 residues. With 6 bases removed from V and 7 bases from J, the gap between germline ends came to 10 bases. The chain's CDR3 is CASRRNGNEQFF. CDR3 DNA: TGTGCCAGCAGAAGGAACGGGAATGAGCAGTTCTTC.

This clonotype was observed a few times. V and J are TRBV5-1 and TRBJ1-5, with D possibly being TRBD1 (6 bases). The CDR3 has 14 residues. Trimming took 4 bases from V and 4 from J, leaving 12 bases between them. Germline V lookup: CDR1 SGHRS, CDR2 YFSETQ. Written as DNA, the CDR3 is TGCGCCAGCAGCCCGACAGGACAGAATCAGCCCCAGCATTTT. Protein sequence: CASSPTGQNQPQHF.

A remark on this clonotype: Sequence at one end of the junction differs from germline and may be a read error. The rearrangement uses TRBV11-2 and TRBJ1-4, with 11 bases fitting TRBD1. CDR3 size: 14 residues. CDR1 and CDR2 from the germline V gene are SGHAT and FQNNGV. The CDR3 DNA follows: TGTGCCAGCAGTTTAGGACAGGGGGCCGAAAAACTGTTTTTT. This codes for CASSLGQGAEKLFF.

CDR3 sequence: CASSSRIMNTEAFF. CDR3 DNA: TGTGCCAGCAGCTCCAGAATCATGAACACTGAAGCTTTCTTT. The chain carries TRBV5-4 and TRBJ1-1; D not certain. The CDR3 covers 14 residues. V lost 3 bases and J lost 0, with 9 bases in between. Looked up from germline, CDR1 is SGHNT and CDR2 is YYREEE (reference sequence).

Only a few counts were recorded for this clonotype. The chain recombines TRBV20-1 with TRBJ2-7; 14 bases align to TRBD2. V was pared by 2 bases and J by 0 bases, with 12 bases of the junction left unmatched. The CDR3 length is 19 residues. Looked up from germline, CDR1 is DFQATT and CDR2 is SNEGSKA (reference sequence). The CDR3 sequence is CSARRVGTSGGQSSYEQYF. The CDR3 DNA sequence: TGCAGTGCTAGAAGGGTCGGGACTAGCGGGGGCCAAAGCTCCTACGAGCAGTACTTC.

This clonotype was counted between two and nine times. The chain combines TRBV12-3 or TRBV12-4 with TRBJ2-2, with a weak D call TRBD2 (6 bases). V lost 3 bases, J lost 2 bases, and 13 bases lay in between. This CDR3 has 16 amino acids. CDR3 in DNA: TGTGCCAGCAGTTTGTTCCCAGGGACTAACACCGGGGAGCTGTTTTTT. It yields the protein CASSLFPGTNTGELFF.

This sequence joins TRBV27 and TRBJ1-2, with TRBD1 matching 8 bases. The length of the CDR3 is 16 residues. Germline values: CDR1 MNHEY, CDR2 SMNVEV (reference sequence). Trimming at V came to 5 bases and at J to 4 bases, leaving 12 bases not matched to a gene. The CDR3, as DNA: TGTGCCAGCAGTACACTCGACAGGGGTCATATCTATGGCTACACCTTC. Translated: CASSTLDRGHIYGYTF.